This T cell receptor beta chain emerged from a study of CD8+ T cells in alopecia areata. The germline V gene has CDR1 PRHDT and CDR2 FYEKMQ (reference sequence). There are 14 residues in the CDR3. The germline V and J ends were trimmed by 3 bases and 3 bases, with 12 bases remaining between them. Extraction and reverse transcription of RNA yielded cDNA as the sequencing template. Here immunoSEQ multiplex PCR was the method, and the copy in TCRdb shows in-frame clones only, minus some. The sample records about 180,000 clones, approximately 49% being singletons. Treatment defined: oral pan-JAK inhibitor, 5-10 mg twice daily.

This chain links TRBV13 with TRBJ2-7; no clear D. The sequence came from a human donor with alopecia areata. The sample consisted of CD8+ T cells sorted from blood, taken at approximately week 51, from a patient treated with tofacitinib. As DNA, the CDR3 is TGTGCCAGCAGCTTCCTGCAGCTAGGCTACGAGCAGTACTTC. It translates to CASSFLQLGYEQYF.